This T cell receptor (beta chain) was identified in a study of blood T cell repertoires in COVID-19. Overall study context: Acute-phase and convalescent COVID-19 samples originated in the United States, Italy and Spain. From T cells, B-cell-depleted T cells, or PBMCs came the material, which was cDNA or gDNA.

In the study's own analysis: Amplification with reference gene primers provided the estimates of nucleated cell counts. Assay used: immunoSEQ multiplex PCR; TCRdb lists only in-frame clones, some missing. Clone size and the V and J calls come from that table; the DNA yielded D and trimming. This table has tens of thousands of clones, roughly 87% appearing once. The sequence came from a woman between 50 and 59 years old with active or convalescent COVID-19. Source material: peripheral blood.

The CDR3 reads CASSLDRTLAGYTF. In nucleotides, the CDR3 is TGCGCCAGCAGCTTAGACAGAACCCTGGCTGGCTACACCTTC. The V gene is TRBV5-1, the J gene TRBJ1-2; a weak D match, TRBD1 (5 bases). The CDR3 covers 14 residues. V shed 2 bases and J shed 7 bases, with 15 bases lying between them. Germline-derived CDR1 and CDR2 are SGHRS and YFSETQ.